Following are 23 T cell receptor beta chains from one sample sequenced in a study of persistence of HIV-infected CD4 T cells. Lysates of CMV-infected fibroblasts at 10 ug/mL stimulated these cells. Sorting selected CD4+ T cells upregulating both CD40 ligand and CD69. Their cognate antigens are unknown. The immunoSEQ assay was version 4, run in survey mode. Produced via immunoSEQ multiplex PCR; TCRdb's table is partial and in-frame only. This sample has about 7,000 clones, with roughly 83% found just once. The material sequenced was CD4+ T cells sorted from PBMCs after roughly 20-hour stimulation, taken from a patient who received antiretroviral therapy. These receptors originate from an adult woman with HIV who was CMV-seropositive.

A few counts support this clone. V usage is TRBV6-5 and J usage is TRBJ2-2; 8 bases line up with TRBD1. The CDR3 has 14 residues. The V and J ends lost 9 bases and 7 bases, in that order; junction bases with no gene match: 10. CDR1 is MNHEY, CDR2 SVGAGI, per germline. The CDR3 bases are TGTGCCAGTCTTGGACAGGGTATCAGCGGGGAGCTGTTTTTT. Its translation is CASLGQGISGELFF.

The chain combines TRBV19 with TRBJ1-1; D is ambiguous. Between the trimmed V and J ends, which lost 2 bases and 2 bases, there was a span of 12 bases. The CDR3 length is 15 residues. Per germline, CDR1 LNHDA and CDR2 SQIVND (reference sequence). CDR3 sequence (DNA): TGTGCCAGTAGTATATGGGAGGAGACTAACACTGAAGCTTTCTTT. Protein: CASSIWEETNTEAFF.

The chain couples TRBV6-1 to TRBJ1-6, with 11 bases matching TRBD1. The CDR3 sequence is 15 residues long. The germline V gene has CDR1 MNHNS and CDR2 SASEGT. The V gene end was trimmed by 5 bases and the J gene end by 8 bases; junction bases not matched to a gene: 5. The CDR3 DNA reads TGTGCCAGCAGTTGGACAGGGGGCGCATATTCACCCCTCCACTTT. Amino acids: CASSWTGGAYSPLHF.

The chain employs TRBV28 and TRBJ2-3; possible D gene TRBD2, 5 bases. This CDR3 is 16 amino acids long. V lost 3 bases and J lost 0, with 13 bases in between. Germline lookup yields CDR1 MDHEN and CDR2 SYDVKM. The CDR3 reads CASSFSGLTSTDTQYF. DNA for the CDR3: TGTGCCAGCAGTTTTTCGGGATTAACTAGCACAGATACGCAGTATTTT.

This sequence joins TRBV28 and TRBJ1-2, with D uncertain. This CDR3 spans 14 amino acids. The ends were cut back, 1 base at V and 1 base at J, with 7 bases in the middle. CDR1 and CDR2 from the germline V gene are MDHEN and SYDVKM. The CDR3 here is CASSLLTFNYGYTF. In DNA, the CDR3 is TGTGCCAGCAGTTTATTAACCTTTAACTATGGCTACACCTTC.

Comments on this clone: This sample includes further DNA sequences coding for the same CDR3. The chain joins TRBV7-3 to TRBJ2-5; D is possibly TRBD1 (5 bases). In germline, CDR1 is SGHTA, CDR2 FQGTGA. The CDR3 contains 13 residues. V lost 3 bases and J 5 bases, leaving 10 bases between the germline ends. CDR3 protein: CASSFGPGETQYF. The CDR3 DNA is TGTGCCAGCAGCTTTGGCCCAGGGGAGACCCAGTACTTC.

The CDR3: CASSRRDGYSPLHF. The CDR3 DNA sequence: TGTGCCAGCAGCCGCCGGGACGGCTATTCACCCCTCCACTTT. The V and J genes are TRBV7-8 and TRBJ1-6; D is perhaps TRBD1 (5 bases). This CDR3 contains 14 residues. Germline loops: CDR1 SGHVS, CDR2 FQNEAQ. Between the trimmed V and J ends, which lost 5 bases and 8 bases, there was a span of 13 bases.

This sequence joins TRBV6-5 and TRBJ2-7; TRBD1 matches 7 bases. V was pared by 2 bases and J by 9 bases, with 10 bases of the junction left unmatched. Germline loops: CDR1 MNHEY, CDR2 SVGAGI. This CDR3 spans 14 amino acids. CDR3 amino acids: CASSYRGTECMQYF. CDR3 bases: TGTGCCAGCAGTTACAGAGGGACAGAGTGTATGCAGTACTTC.

Comments on this clone: The junction does not match germline at one end; this may be a read error. The chain employs TRBV5-1 and TRBJ1-2, with D possibly matching TRBD1 (5 bases). The CDR3 has 12 amino acids. Germline assignment: CDR1 SGHRS and CDR2 YFSETQ. The CDR3 loop reads CTSSSGHYGYTF. CDR3 in DNA: TGCACCAGCAGCTCGGGACACTATGGCTACACCTTC.

The genes are TRBV5-6 and TRBJ2-7; D may correspond to TRBD1 or TRBD2 (5 bases each). The CDR3 loop spans 14 amino acids. From germline, CDR1 is SGHDT and CDR2 YYEEEE. The V end was cut by 4 bases, the J end by 6 bases, with 17 bases between. In DNA, the CDR3 is TGTGCCAGCAGCCCGGGACCGGGTACCTCCGAGCAGTACTTC. Protein sequence: CASSPGPGTSEQYF.

This sequence joins TRBV3-1 (or the pseudogene TRBV3-2) and TRBJ2-2, with a weak D call TRBD1 (6 bases). Germline V gene data show CDR1 as LGHDT and CDR2 as YNNKEL (reference sequence). V gave up 1 base and J gave up 1 base, with 10 bases separating them. The CDR3 loop spans 16 amino acids. CDR3 region: CASSQGGRMNTGELFF. The CDR3 DNA is TGTGCCAGCAGCCAAGGGGGGCGGATGAACACCGGGGAGCTGTTTTTT.

V gene TRBV7-2 combines with J gene TRBJ2-1, with D tentatively TRBD1 or TRBD2 (7 bases each). V lost 1 base and J lost 12, with 13 bases in between. Germline lookup yields CDR1 SGHTA and CDR2 FQGNSA. There are 13 residues in the CDR3. The chain's CDR3 is CASSLETGRGQFF. The CDR3 nucleotides are TGTGCCAGCAGCTTAGAGACAGGGAGGGGGCAGTTCTTC. The variable domain in full, with the rest retrieved from reference TRBV7-2 and TRBJ2-1, is GAGVSQSPSNKVTEKGKDVELRCDPISGHTALYWYRQSLGQGLEFLIYFQGNSAPDKSGLPSDRFSAERTGGSVSTLTIQRTQQEDSAVYLCASSLETGRGQFFGPGTRLTVL.

The rearrangement links TRBV10-2 to TRBJ1-1, with TRBD1 identical over 7 bases. The CDR3 consists of 13 residues. Germline V CDR1 and CDR2: WSHSY, SAAADI. V shed 6 bases, J shed 1 base, and the junction held 2 bases outside the gene matches. The CDR3 nucleotides read TGCGCCAGCAGAGGGGACAGGAACACTGAAGCTTTCTTT. It is translated as CASRGDRNTEAFF.

This clone showed up just a few times. The chain employs TRBV19 and TRBJ1-5; D possibly corresponds to TRBD1 (5 bases). Germline CDR1 reads LNHDA; CDR2 reads SQIVND (reference sequence). V lost 5 bases to trimming and J lost 6 bases, with 20 bases between them. This CDR3 contains 16 residues. CDR3 loop: CASSSSSRGFIQPQHF. The CDR3 DNA sequence: TGTGCCAGTAGTTCTTCATCGAGGGGATTCATTCAGCCCCAGCATTTT.

The J gene is TRBJ1-5, the V gene TRBV19; 11 positions agree with TRBD1. After removal of 5 bases from V and 0 bases from J, the junction contained 6 bases not matched to a gene. In germline, CDR1 is LNHDA, CDR2 SQIVND (reference sequence). This CDR3 region has 17 residues. The CDR3 spells CASSQGQGASSNQPQHF. In DNA form, the CDR3 reads TGTGCCAGTAGTCAAGGACAGGGGGCTAGTAGCAATCAGCCCCAGCATTTT.

CDR3 residues: CASNPRQGPSYGYTF. CDR3 nucleotides: TGTGCCAGCAACCCGCGACAGGGCCCCTCCTATGGCTACACCTTC. The gene calls are TRBV5-6 and TRBJ1-2; 7 bases agree with TRBD1. Germline values: CDR1 SGHDT, CDR2 YYEEEE. The V and J ends lost 6 bases and 4 bases, in that order; junction bases with no gene match: 12. The CDR3 extends over 15 amino acids.

The chain combines TRBV5-1 with TRBJ2-1; D gene unclear. The CDR3 consists of 11 residues. The germline V gene encodes CDR1 SGHRS and CDR2 YFSETQ. V lost 3 bases, J lost 8 bases, and 6 bases lay in between. CDR3 protein: CASSSLDEQFF. The CDR3 nucleotides are TGCGCCAGCAGCTCCCTGGATGAGCAGTTCTTC.

The CDR3 DNA reads TGTGCCAGCAGTGTCCAAGAGGGGGAGGGCTACACCTTC. Translated, it gives CASSVQEGEGYTF. The chain recombines TRBV2 with TRBJ1-2, with a weak D call TRBD1 (6 bases). The CDR3 runs 13 residues. V lost 4 bases to trimming and J lost 8 bases, with 14 bases between them. Germline loops: CDR1 SNHLY, CDR2 FYNNEI.

V and J are TRBV18 and TRBJ2-2; D remains ambiguous. Looked up from germline, CDR1 is KGHSH and CDR2 is LQKENI. Between the trimmed V and J ends, which lost 2 bases and 6 bases, there was a span of 10 bases. The CDR3 is 14 amino acids. The CDR3 spells CASSPSRGSGELFF. CDR3 bases: TGTGCCAGCTCACCATCCCGCGGCTCCGGGGAGCTGTTTTTT.

The gene calls are TRBV12-3 or TRBV12-4 and TRBJ1-1; maybe TRBD1 (5 bases). The CDR3 consists of 13 residues. Trimming took off 8 bases at V and 10 bases at J, with 20 bases between the two ends. The CDR3 is CASAPEGSGTAFF. CDR3 nucleotide sequence: TGTGCCAGCGCTCCCGAAGGGTCAGGGACAGCTTTCTTT.

The chain carries TRBV6-5 and TRBJ1-4; D not certain. From germline, CDR1 is MNHEY and CDR2 SVGAGI. The CDR3 covers 13 residues. The ends were cut back, 7 bases at V and 7 bases at J, with 13 bases in the middle. The CDR3 nucleotides are TGTGCCAGCAACCCTGAATTTTTTGAAAAACTGTTTTTT. Its protein product is CASNPEFFEKLFF.

The chain uses TRBV10-3 and TRBJ2-7, with a tentative D call TRBD1 (6 bases). This CDR3 comprises 14 residues. The ends were cut back, 1 base at V and 4 bases at J, with 11 bases in the middle. CDR1 and CDR2 from the germline V gene are ENHRY and SYGVKD. In DNA, the CDR3 is TGTGCCATCAGTGAGTACAGAGGACAGTACGAGCAGTACTTC. Translating gives CAISEYRGQYEQYF.

V gene TRBV4-1 combines with J gene TRBJ2-1; D is tentatively TRBD1 or TRBD2 (5 bases each). Trimming cost V 4 bases and J 4 bases, with 17 bases left between them. This CDR3 is 16 amino acids long. The germline V gene has CDR1 MGHRA and CDR2 YSYEKL. The DNA of the CDR3 is TGCGCCAGCAGCCCCCTAGGGGAGCGGACGTACAATGAGCAGTTCTTC. Protein sequence: CASSPLGERTYNEQFF.